Detailed here is one T cell receptor beta chain. V was trimmed by 7 bases and J by 4 bases, leaving 16 bases between them. The CDR3 loop spans 14 amino acids. Germline V gene lookup returns CDR1 WSHSY and CDR2 SAAADI. Per the study methods: Amplifying reference gene primers gave estimates of nucleated cell counts. Sequencing used immunoSEQ multiplex PCR; TCRdb keeps in-frame clones, though not all of them. The V and J calls and clone size were taken over from that table, and D and trimming were inferred from the DNA. The data show 85,000 to 100,000 clones, with about 71% seen just once and about 22% held by the top ten. The sample belongs to a study of blood T cell repertoires in COVID-19. Study-wide background: The United States, Italy and Spain were the sources of the acute and convalescent COVID-19 samples. In each case, the material was cDNA or gDNA derived from T cells, B-cell-depleted T cells, or PBMCs.

Sequenced sample: peripheral blood. The J gene is TRBJ1-2, the V gene TRBV10-2, with D perhaps matching TRBD1 (6 bases). This clonotype was obtained from a woman in her sixties in a cohort sampled during active or convalescent COVID-19. Written as DNA, the CDR3 is TGCGCCAGCACCGACGCAGGGGTTGTCTATGGCTACACCTTC. Its protein product is CASTDAGVVYGYTF.